The rows below give T cell receptor beta chains drawn from one sample of a study of cytomegalovirus exposure and HLA in healthy donors. The method was immunoSEQ multiplex PCR; TCRdb's version includes in-frame clones alone and lacks a portion of them. The sample yields about 150,000 clones, around four fifths seen once. Material: PBMCs. The receptors originated from a male donor in good health and CMV-seronegative. CDR3s include the opening cysteine and the closing phenylalanine or tryptophan. The D gene is left open where the match is weak. Clone size is not always given. Where it is, it says once, few, many or a class for expanded clones.

clone size	D gene	V gene	J gene	CDR3 length	CDR3 DNA	CDR3 protein
.	.	TRBV4-2	TRBJ1-1	15	TGTGCCAGCAGTCCGGGGGGAACGGAGAACACTGAAGCTTTCTTT	CASSPGGTENTEAFF
few	TRBD1	TRBV29-1	TRBJ2-7	15	TGCAGCGTTGAAGATGGGCAGGGGGCCTCCTACGAGCAGTACTTC	CSVEDGQGASYEQYF
.	TRBD1	TRBV5-8	TRBJ2-3	14	TGTGCCAGCAGCCGAGGACAGGCCACAGATACGCAGTATTTT	CASSRGQATDTQYF
.	.	TRBV7-9	TRBJ2-5	13	TGTGCCAGCAGCTTATCAGAAGAAGAGACCCAGTACTTC	CASSLSEEETQYF
few	.	TRBV25-1	TRBJ1-1	15	TGTGCCAGCAGTCCTCCGGGACTCCGGAACACTGAAGCTTTCTTT	CASSPPGLRNTEAFF
.	TRBD1	TRBV6-5	TRBJ2-1	16	TGTGCCAGCAGTTACCTCCCGGGACAGGTGAACGATGAGCAGTTCTTC	CASSYLPGQVNDEQFF
.	TRBD1	TRBV7-2	TRBJ1-3	15	TGTGCCAGCAGCTCCAGGGACAGGGTGGGAAACACCATATATTTT	CASSSRDRVGNTIYF
.	.	TRBV15	TRBJ2-7	14	TGTGCCACCAGCAGAGATTTTATCGGGTTCGAGCAGTACTTC	CATSRDFIGFEQYF
.	.	TRBV7-8	TRBJ2-7	14	TGTGCCAGCAGCTACGGACAGCTTTCCTACGAGCAGTACTTC	CASSYGQLSYEQYF
.	TRBD1	TRBV13	TRBJ1-5	14	TGTGCCAGCAGCTTAGAAGGACAGGGGAGCCCCCAGCATTTT	CASSLEGQGSPQHF
.	TRBD2	TRBV5-4	TRBJ2-5	16	TGTGCCAGCAGCTTGGCCCGTTTAGCGGGGCAAGAGACCCAGTACTTC	CASSLARLAGQETQYF
.	TRBD1	TRBV5-8	TRBJ2-7	14	TGTGCCAGCAGCTTCTGGGACAGGGGCTACGAGCAGTACTTC	CASSFWDRGYEQYF
.	.	TRBV19	TRBJ1-5	17	TGTGCCAGTAGTACAGGGTACAGATCCTATAGCAATCAGCCCCAGCATTTT	CASSTGYRSYSNQPQHF
.	TRBD2	TRBV11-2	TRBJ2-1	17	TGTGCCAGCAGCTTGGGACTAGCGGGAGGACGAGGAGCTGAGCAGTTCTTC	CASSLGLAGGRGAEQFF
.	TRBD2	TRBV19	TRBJ2-1	15	TGTGCCAGTAGTAAGGGCGGGACTAATTACAATGAGCAGTTCTTC	CASSKGGTNYNEQFF
.	TRBD1	TRBV5-6	TRBJ2-2	17	TGTGCCAGCAGCTATTATCAGGGGGCGCAGTGGACCGGGGAGCTGTTTTTT	CASSYYQGAQWTGELFF
.	TRBD1	TRBV13	TRBJ2-7	14	TGTGCCAGCAGCCAGGACAGGGGGTTCTACGAGCAGTACTTC	CASSQDRGFYEQYF
.	.	TRBV21-1	TRBJ2-1	13	TGTGCCAGCAGCAAAACCTATATAGATGAGCAGTTCTTC	CASSKTYIDEQFF
few	TRBD2	TRBV7-9	TRBJ2-1	15	TGTGCCAGCAGCTCAATAACGGGACTAGCAAATGAGCAGTTCTTC	CASSSITGLANEQFF
.	.	TRBV11-3	TRBJ1-1	12	TGTGCCAGCAGCTTAACAAAGGGGGAAGCTTTCTTT	CASSLTKGEAFF
.	TRBD2	TRBV11-3	TRBJ2-1	15	TGTGCCAGCAGCCTGTCTGCGGGGGGCTACAATGAGCAGTTCTTC	CASSLSAGGYNEQFF
once	TRBD1	TRBV6-5	TRBJ2-1	15	TGTGCCAGCAGGACCGGGACAGGGTGGGCCAATGAGCAGTTCTTC	CASRTGTGWANEQFF
.	.	TRBV2	TRBJ1-5	15	TGTGCCAGCAGCCAAGGGGTCGTTTTCAATCAGCCCCAGCATTTT	CASSQGVVFNQPQHF
.	.	TRBV14	TRBJ1-2	15	TGTGCCAGCAGCCAAGGGGTTCACGACTTATATGGCTACACCTTC	CASSQGVHDLYGYTF
.	TRBD1	TRBV5-5	TRBJ1-3	17	TGTGCCAGCAGGGAAGACCCCGGGACAGGGTTTGGAAACACCATATATTTT	CASREDPGTGFGNTIYF
.	TRBD1	TRBV19	TRBJ2-7	12	TGTGCCAGTGGACAGGGCGCCTACGAGCAGTACTTC	CASGQGAYEQYF
.	TRBD1	TRBV6-6	TRBJ1-6	16	TGTGCCAGCAGTTCCAACAGGGGGGGATCGACATCACCCCTCCACTTT	CASSSNRGGSTSPLHF
.	.	TRBV30	TRBJ2-7	15	TGTGCCACACGAATGGGAGGAATGGGGGAATACGAGCAGTACTTC	CATRMGGMGEYEQYF
.	TRBD1	TRBV5-4	TRBJ1-2	14	TGTGCCAGCAGGGACAGGGGCCTTAACTATGGCTACACCTTC	CASRDRGLNYGYTF
.	TRBD2	TRBV4-3	TRBJ2-7	14	TGCGCCAGCAGCCAAGACACCGCTAGCGGGAGTAAGTACTTC	CASSQDTASGSKYF
.	TRBD2	TRBV7-8	TRBJ2-2	15	TGTGCCAGCAGTCCGGGACTAGCGTTCCTCGGGGAGCTGTTTTTT	CASSPGLAFLGELFF